The rows below give T cell receptor beta chains drawn from one sample of a study of identical twins. Via MiXCR, TCRdb re-called the 5' RACE reads, giving one row per CDR3 protein. The table has roughly 1.6 million distinct CDR3 sequences, about 32% seen once; the top ten hold over 0.25%. The sample was cord blood. These receptors all come from a newborn girl in good health. Both conserved end residues are part of each CDR3. The D gene is left open where the match is weak. Clone size, where shown, is once, few, many, or a class for clones that have expanded.

CDR3nt,CDR3aa,len,v_gene,abundance,d_gene,j_gene
TGTGCCAGCAGCGGTAGCGGGGCAAACTACGAGCAGTACTTC,CASSGSGANYEQYF,14,TRBV9,few,TRBD2,TRBJ2-7
TGTGCCACCACCCCGGGACAGCAAGAGACCCAGTACTTC,CATTPGQQETQYF,13,TRBV15,few,TRBD1,TRBJ2-5
TGTGCCAGCAGTGAGGTCCGAGACAATGAGCAGTACTTC,CASSEVRDNEQYF,13,TRBV2,-,-,TRBJ2-7
TGTGCCAGCAGGCCCGGGGGGTCTCGGTTGGGCTACACCTTC,CASRPGGSRLGYTF,14,TRBV28,-,-,TRBJ1-2
TGCAGTGCTAGATGGTGGGTTGATCAGCCCCAGCATTTT,CSARWWVDQPQHF,13,TRBV20-1,-,-,TRBJ1-5
TGTGCCAGCAGTTTATTCACACAGGGGAGAGGGTCCTACAATGAGCAGTTCTTC,CASSLFTQGRGSYNEQFF,18,TRBV27,-,TRBD1,TRBJ2-1
TGTGCCACCAGTGATTTCCCCCCCGGGACAGGGTTGAACACTGAAGCTTTCTTT,CATSDFPPGTGLNTEAFF,18,TRBV24-1,-,TRBD1,TRBJ1-1
TGCAGTACCGACAGGAGGTCGGTAATCAAGGAAAAACTGTTTTTT,CSTDRRSVIKEKLFF,15,TRBV20-1,-,-,TRBJ1-4
TGTGCCAGCAGTTTAATGGGAAGGGATGAGCAGTACTTC,CASSLMGRDEQYF,13,TRBV12-3/TRBV12-4,-,-,TRBJ2-7
TGTGCCATCAGTGAGGGCCGGGCCCTTGTCGAGCAGTACTTC,CAISEGRALVEQYF,14,TRBV10-3,-,-,TRBJ2-7
TGTGCCATCAGTGAGGGTATCGCGGAGCAGTACTTC,CAISEGIAEQYF,12,TRBV10-3,-,-,TRBJ2-5